This TCR beta chain was recovered during a study of OX40 agonist ivuxolimab in advanced cancers. This clone was counted once. Other nucleotide sequences from this sample produce the same CDR3. The germline V gene has CDR1 SGHTA and CDR2 FQGNSA. V was shortened by 6 bases and J by 0 bases, with 8 bases between the two germline ends. This CDR3 spans 13 amino acids. Generated by immunoSEQ multiplex PCR, the TCRdb table keeps only in-frame clones and is missing some. Altogether approximately 47,000 clones are present, about 81% being singletons, with the ten largest covering around 7.1%. The receptor comes from an adult with an advanced solid tumor such as melanoma, head and neck, liver or kidney cancer. Source: CD4+ or CD8+ T cells sorted from blood, taken in a trial of the OX40 agonist ivuxolimab. V is TRBV7-2 and J is TRBJ1-1; no firm D call. CDR3 DNA: TGTGCCAGCAGTCTCGCCCTGAACACTGAAGCTTTCTTT. Translating it yields CASSLALNTEAFF.